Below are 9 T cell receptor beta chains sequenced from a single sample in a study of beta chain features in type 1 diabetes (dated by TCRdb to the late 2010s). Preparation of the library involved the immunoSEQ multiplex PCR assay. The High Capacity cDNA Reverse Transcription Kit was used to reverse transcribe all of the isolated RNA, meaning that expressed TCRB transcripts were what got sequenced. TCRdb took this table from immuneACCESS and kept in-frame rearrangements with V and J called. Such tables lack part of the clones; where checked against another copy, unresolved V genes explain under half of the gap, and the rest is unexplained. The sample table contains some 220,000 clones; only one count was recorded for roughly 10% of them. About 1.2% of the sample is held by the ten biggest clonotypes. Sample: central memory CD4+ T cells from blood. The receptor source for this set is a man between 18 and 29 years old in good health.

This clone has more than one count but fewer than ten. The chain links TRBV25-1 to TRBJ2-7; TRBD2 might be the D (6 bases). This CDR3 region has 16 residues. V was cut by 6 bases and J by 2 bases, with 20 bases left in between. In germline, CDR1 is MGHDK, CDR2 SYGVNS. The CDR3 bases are TGTGCCAGCAGCGAAAGTGTAGGCGGCGGGGCCTACGAGCAGTACTTC. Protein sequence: CASSESVGGGAYEQYF.

The CDR3 nucleotides are TGTGCCAGCAGCGTAATCCCCGAAGGTGGGTCAGATACGCAGTATTTT. Residues: CASSVIPEGGSDTQYF. This chain uses TRBV9 with TRBJ2-3; no clear D. Germline V gene lookup returns CDR1 SGDLS and CDR2 YYNGEE. There are 16 residues in the CDR3. The V end lost 1 base, the J end lost 4 bases, and 16 bases lay between the germline ends.

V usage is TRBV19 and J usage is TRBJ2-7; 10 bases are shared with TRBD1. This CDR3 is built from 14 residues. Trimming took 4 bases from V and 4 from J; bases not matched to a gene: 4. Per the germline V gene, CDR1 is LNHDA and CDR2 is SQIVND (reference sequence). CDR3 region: CASSTRTGGYEQYF. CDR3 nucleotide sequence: TGTGCCAGTAGTACGCGGACAGGGGGATACGAGCAGTACTTC.

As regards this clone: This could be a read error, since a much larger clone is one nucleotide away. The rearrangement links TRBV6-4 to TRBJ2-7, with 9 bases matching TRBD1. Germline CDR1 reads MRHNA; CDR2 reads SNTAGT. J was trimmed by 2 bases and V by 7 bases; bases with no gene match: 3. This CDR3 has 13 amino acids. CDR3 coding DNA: TGTGCCAGCAAGGGGACAGGGCCCTACGAGCAGTACTTC. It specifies CASKGTGPYEQYF.

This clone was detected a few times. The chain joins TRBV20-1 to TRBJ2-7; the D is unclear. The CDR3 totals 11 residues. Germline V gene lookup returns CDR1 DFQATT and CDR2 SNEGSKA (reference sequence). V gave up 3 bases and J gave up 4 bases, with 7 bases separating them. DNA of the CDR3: TGCAGTGCTAGTTCTAAGTACGAGCAGTACTTC. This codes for CSASSKYEQYF.

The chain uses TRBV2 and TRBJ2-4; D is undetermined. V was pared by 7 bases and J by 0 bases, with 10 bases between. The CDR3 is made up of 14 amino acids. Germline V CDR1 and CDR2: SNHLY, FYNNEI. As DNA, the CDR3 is TGTGCCAGCATTGGCGTGATAGCCAAAAACATTCAGTACTTC. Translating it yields CASIGVIAKNIQYF.

The CDR3 DNA sequence: TGTGCCAGTAGTATAGGAGTAGCGGGAGCCCAGACCCAGTACTTC. This gives the protein CASSIGVAGAQTQYF. The chain couples TRBV19 to TRBJ2-5, with TRBD2 matching over 9 bases. The germline CDR1 and CDR2 sequences are LNHDA and SQIVND (reference sequence). V lost 1 base and J lost 6; bases outside the gene matches: 6. This CDR3 has 15 residues.

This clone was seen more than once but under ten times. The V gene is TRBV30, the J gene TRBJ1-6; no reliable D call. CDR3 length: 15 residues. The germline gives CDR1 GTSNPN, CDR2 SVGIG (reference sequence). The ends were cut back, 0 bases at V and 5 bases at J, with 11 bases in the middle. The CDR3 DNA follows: TGTGCCTGGAGTGTACAGCAGGCGAATAATTCACCCCTCCACTTT. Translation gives CAWSVQQANNSPLHF.

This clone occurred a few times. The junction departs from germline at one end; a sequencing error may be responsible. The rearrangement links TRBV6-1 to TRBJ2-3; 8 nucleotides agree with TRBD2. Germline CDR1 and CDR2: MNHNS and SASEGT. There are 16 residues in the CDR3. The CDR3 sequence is CAISVGFSGMTDTQYF. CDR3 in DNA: TGTGCCATCAGTGTCGGCTTTAGCGGGATGACAGATACGCAGTATTTT.